Listed below are T cell receptor beta chains from one sample, sequenced in a study of CD8+ T cells in alopecia areata. Profiling relied on immunoSEQ multiplex PCR, and the TCRdb table lists in-frame clones only, not all of them. Among over 150,000 clones listed, 59% were seen once. Sample: CD4+ T cells sorted from blood, taken at week 0. These TCRs come from a human donor with alopecia areata. The conserved cysteine and the conserved F or W are not part of the CDR3 here. Fields, in order: V gene, J gene, CDR3 protein.

TRBV2,TRBJ2-7,ASSARDYSYEQY
TRBV11-2,TRBJ1-3,ASSSTAPRNTIY
TRBV29-1,TRBJ1-1,SVEGLRRREAF
TRBV5-1,TRBJ2-1,ASGSGTNTYNEQF
TRBV19,TRBJ1-2,ASTTTDGYGYT
TRBV7-3,TRBJ2-7,ASSLTQGYEQY
TRBV30,TRBJ1-4,AWTGVNEKLF
TRBV6-5,TRBJ1-6,ASSWSGQNNSPLH
TRBV29-1,TRBJ1-1,SVGDRKLEAF
TRBV30,TRBJ1-1,AWDSGGGVRAF
TRBV29-1,TRBJ2-3,SAWGGSTDTQY
TRBV6-6,TRBJ2-1,ASSYERHEQF
TRBV5-1,TRBJ2-3,ASSLAGDTQY
TRBV10-3,TRBJ1-2,AISENRGQDGYT
TRBV7-6,TRBJ2-5,ASSGPSSGETQY
TRBV7-2,TRBJ2-3,ASSQGDTQY
TRBV29-1,TRBJ2-1,STRRVSSGNEQF
TRBV5-5,TRBJ2-1,ASIPRVVGTGYNEQF
TRBV5-1,TRBJ2-2,ASSLAGKDTGELF
TRBV5-1,TRBJ2-3,ASSLSGGAMTDTQY
TRBV7-3,TRBJ1-6,ASSLAGRNSPLH
TRBV15,TRBJ1-2,ATSTRTGRYGYT
TRBV10-3,TRBJ1-2,AISDGGGYT
TRBV5-6,TRBJ2-7,ASSLGTGNLEQY
TRBV5-6,TRBJ1-1,ASSLGAGSMAEAF
TRBV7-8,TRBJ2-3,ASSLGAATDTQY
TRBV5-1,TRBJ1-2,ASSLGPENVGGYT
TRBV7-9,TRBJ2-7,ASSPKQGSYEQY
TRBV25-1,TRBJ1-6,ASGGQGGSPLH
TRBV23-1,TRBJ2-7,ASSQSEVYEQY
TRBV9,TRBJ1-2,ASSVDRGSYGYT
TRBV5-6,TRBJ1-2,ASSLLDDGGYGYT
TRBV30,TRBJ2-2,AWSGRDSNTGELF
TRBV6-5,TRBJ1-4,ASSAQMSWNEKLF
TRBV15,TRBJ1-5,ATSRDRQGSQPQH
TRBV29-1,TRBJ1-3,SVVPEQGPRNTIY
TRBV29-1,TRBJ2-3,SVEKPMGTDTQY
TRBV18,TRBJ2-1,ASSRGSYNEQF
TRBV5-1,TRBJ2-2,ASSLGPAGELF
TRBV6-5,TRBJ2-5,ASSYSGTGRGETQY
TRBV7-8,TRBJ1-2,ASSLDGARVRGYT
TRBV4-1,TRBJ1-2,ASSQAGRRYGYT
TRBV7-3,TRBJ2-1,ASSLSGGYNEQF
TRBV11-2,TRBJ2-2,ASSFSESGELF
TRBV4-1,TRBJ1-5,ASSLDRFGQPQH
TRBV2,TRBJ2-5,ASRSGTGEETQY
TRBV9,TRBJ2-5,ASSVAGGDSETQY
TRBV5-6,TRBJ2-7,ASSLVDSYEQY
TRBV29-1,TRBJ2-3,SAETRLADTQY
TRBV27,TRBJ1-2,ASSLSRGAGYT
TRBV29-1,TRBJ1-6,SGRPDSPLH
TRBV29-1,TRBJ2-2,SVGQGGYTGELF
TRBV18,TRBJ1-1,ASSPPGQGHTEAF
TRBV30,TRBJ1-6,AGEGQVNSPLH
TRBV11-3,TRBJ2-6,ASSPDNSGANVLT
TRBV4-1,TRBJ2-7,ASSRTGIAYEQY
TRBV5-1,TRBJ2-7,ASSLPGTSGGEEQY
TRBV2,TRBJ2-5,ASSAGLSETQY